These 11 T cell receptor beta chains share one sample of origin, sequenced in a study of blood T cells in healthy people across ages. A second roughly 7 to 12 cycle PCR used barcoded and J-beta primers. TCRdb analysed the 5' RACE reads with MiXCR anew, one entry per CDR3 protein. The repertoire consists of 1.5 million to 2 million distinct CDR3 sequences, with around half occurring once and the leading ten covering 2.1%. The sample comprised blood. The receptors derive from a woman in her thirties or forties in good health.

The chain is built from TRBV5-1 and TRBJ1-4; D is uncertain. CDR3 length equals 16 residues. CDR1 is SGHRS and CDR2 is YFSETQ in the germline V gene. The V end was cut by 4 bases, the J end by 6 bases, with 19 bases between. The CDR3 nucleotides read TGCGCCAGCAGCCTAACCTCACGTCTTGGGGATGAAAAACTGTTTTTT. It encodes CASSLTSRLGDEKLFF. The full variable domain, with the rest looked up from reference TRBV5-1 and TRBJ1-4, is KAGVTQTPRYLIKTRGQQVTLSCSPISGHRSVSWYQQTPGQGLQFLFEYFSETQRNKGNFPGRFSGRQFSNSRSEMNVSTLELGDSALYLCASSLTSRLGDEKLFFGSGTQLSVL.

Only a few counts were recorded for this clonotype. This chain uses TRBV5-1 with TRBJ2-7, with TRBD1 as a possible D gene (6 bases). The V and J ends lost 0 bases and 5 bases respectively, with 12 bases between them. The germline gives CDR1 SGHRS, CDR2 YFSETQ. This CDR3 is 14 amino acids long. The DNA for the CDR3 is TGCGCCAGCAGCTTGGCCGCGACAGGCCACGAGCAGTACTTC. Encoded protein: CASSLAATGHEQYF.

The chain couples TRBV6-5 to TRBJ1-2, with a tentative D call TRBD1 (6 bases). The germline V gene encodes CDR1 MNHEY and CDR2 SVGAGI. The V end lost 0 bases, the J end lost 4 bases, and 9 bases lay between the germline ends. This CDR3 spans 14 amino acids. This CDR3 reads CASSYSQGTYGYTF. The CDR3 DNA is TGTGCCAGCAGTTACTCCCAGGGGACCTATGGCTACACCTTC.

This clonotype was recorded a few times. V usage is TRBV7-9 and J usage is TRBJ2-5, with 12 bases fitting TRBD2. TRBJ2-7 matches the DNA end more closely, so the J call is doubtful. The CDR3 contains 16 residues. In germline, CDR1 is SEHNR, CDR2 FQNEAQ (reference sequence). CDR3 sequence (DNA): TGTGCCAGCAGCAAGGGGACTAGCGGGCCCCCTTACGAGCAGTACTTC. Amino acid sequence: CASSKGTSGPPYEQYF.

This sequence joins TRBV13 and TRBJ1-2; D is unresolved. V was pared by 5 bases and J by 2 bases, with 6 bases between. The CDR3 is 12 amino acids. Germline CDR1 reads PRHDT; CDR2 reads FYEKMQ (reference sequence). The CDR3, as DNA: TGTGCCAGCAGCACGAGGAACTATGGCTACACCTTC. It is translated as CASSTRNYGYTF.

The chain links TRBV15 to TRBJ2-5; tentative D call: TRBD2 (7 bases). Germline assignment: CDR1 LNHNV and CDR2 YYDKDF (reference sequence). V was trimmed by 8 bases and J by 5 bases, leaving 18 bases between them. This CDR3 is built from 14 residues. The CDR3 sequence is CATGGGGQRETQYF. The CDR3 DNA reads as TGTGCCACCGGGGGCGGGGGACAAAGGGAGACCCAGTACTTC. The whole variable domain, remainder taken from reference TRBV15 and TRBJ2-5, is DAMVIQNPRYQVTQFGKPVTLSCSQTLNHNVMYWYQQKSSQAPKLLFHYYDKDFNNEADTPDNFQSRRPNTSFCFLDIRSPGLGDTAMYLCATGGGGQRETQYFGPGTRLLVL.

The gene calls are TRBV7-9 and TRBJ2-1; D perhaps matches TRBD1 (6 bases). Germline values: CDR1 SEHNR, CDR2 FQNEAQ (reference sequence). V lost 1 base and J 5 bases, leaving 15 bases between the germline ends. CDR3 length equals 16 residues. CDR3 residues: CASSLVPGQFNNEQFF. The DNA of the CDR3 is TGTGCCAGCAGCTTAGTCCCCGGACAGTTTAACAATGAGCAGTTCTTC.

This chain joins TRBV6-1 and TRBJ1-1, with a tentative D call TRBD1 (5 bases). The germline V gene has CDR1 MNHNS and CDR2 SASEGT. The CDR3 runs 14 residues. Trimming cost V 2 bases and J 1 base, with 8 bases left between them. CDR3 nucleotides: TGTGCCAGCAGTGAACGACAGCCGAACACTGAAGCTTTCTTT. This encodes CASSERQPNTEAFF.

This clonotype appeared a few times. The chain is built from TRBV6-2 or TRBV6-3 and TRBJ2-7; 8 nucleotides align to TRBD1. The CDR3 has 15 amino acids. After removal of 7 bases from V and 5 bases from J, the junction contained 13 bases not matched to a gene. Per germline, CDR1 MNHEY and CDR2 SVGEGT. CDR3 nucleotide sequence: TGTGCCAGCATTCGGGGCCGAGACAGGGGTGACGAGCAGTACTTC. Amino acid sequence: CASIRGRDRGDEQYF.

This clonotype appeared a few times. The chain carries TRBV12-3 or TRBV12-4 and TRBJ2-5, with 7 bases fitting TRBD1. This CDR3 comprises 16 residues. V was pared by 3 bases and J by 1 base, with 8 bases of the junction left unmatched. In DNA, the CDR3 is TGTGCCAGCAGTTTTTCCGGGACAGCCCTCCAAGAGACCCAGTACTTC. Its protein product is CASSFSGTALQETQYF.

This clonotype was seen only a few times. This chain connects TRBV20-1 to TRBJ2-4, with D possibly matching TRBD1 (5 bases). The J call may be faulty, since TRBJ2-7 better matches the DNA end. There are 14 residues in the CDR3. Per germline, CDR1 DFQATT and CDR2 SNEGSKA (reference sequence). CDR3 residues: CSARDKGAGYEQYF. Here the CDR3 DNA reads TGCAGTGCTAGAGATAAAGGGGCTGGGTACGAGCAGTACTTC.